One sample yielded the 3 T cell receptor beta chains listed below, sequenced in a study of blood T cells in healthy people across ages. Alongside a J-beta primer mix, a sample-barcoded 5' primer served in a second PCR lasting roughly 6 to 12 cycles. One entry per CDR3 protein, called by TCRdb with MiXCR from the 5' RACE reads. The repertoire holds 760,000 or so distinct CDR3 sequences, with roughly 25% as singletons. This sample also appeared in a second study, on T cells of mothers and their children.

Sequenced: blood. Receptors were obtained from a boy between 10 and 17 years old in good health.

The CDR3, as DNA: TGCAGTGCCCTAGCGGGCACAGATACGCAGTATTTT. This sequence encodes CSALAGTDTQYF. This chain joins TRBV20-1 and TRBJ2-3; TRBD2 matches at 7 bases. The CDR3 covers 12 residues. Losses at the gene ends were 6 bases for V and 1 base for J; bases not matched to a gene: 1. Germline CDR1 is DFQATT and CDR2 is SNEGSKA (reference sequence).

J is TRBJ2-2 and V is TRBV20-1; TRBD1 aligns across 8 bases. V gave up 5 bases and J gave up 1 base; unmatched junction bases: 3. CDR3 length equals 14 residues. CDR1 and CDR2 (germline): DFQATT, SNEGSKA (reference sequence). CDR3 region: CSAAGTGNTGELFF. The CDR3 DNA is TGCAGTGCTGCCGGGACAGGGAACACCGGGGAGCTGTTTTTT.

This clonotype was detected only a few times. The CDR3 here is CSPGTGNEQFF. The DNA for the CDR3 is TGCAGCCCCGGGACAGGCAATGAGCAGTTCTTC. This chain links TRBV29-1 with TRBJ2-7, with TRBD1 matching over 8 bases. The J call may be in error: the DNA end matches TRBJ2-1 better. Germline V gene data show CDR1 as SQVTM and CDR2 as ANQGSEA. The CDR3 spans 11 residues.